This TCR beta chain emerged from a study of blood T cells in healthy people across ages. Study-wide findings and caveats: Donor CMV status was unknown, possibly confounding expanded clonotype changes.

Primed by a sample-barcoded 5' primer and a J-beta primer mix, a second PCR proceeded for about 6 to 12 cycles. TCRdb passed the 5' RACE reads through MiXCR, listing each CDR3 protein once. The repertoire holds some 930,000 distinct CDR3 sequences, 29% seen once, with roughly 10% in the top ten. Deletions cut 0 bases from V and 5 bases from J, with 11 bases between. This CDR3 has 14 residues. CDR1 is DFQATT and CDR2 is SNEGSKA in the germline V gene (reference sequence). A remark on this clonotype: No antigen is known for it.

Another study also made use of these data, one on T cells of mothers and their children.

This sequence originates from a woman aged 35 to 49 in good health. The V and J genes are TRBV20-1 and TRBJ2-1; the D gene is possibly TRBD2 (6 bases). The specimen sequenced was blood. The CDR3 sequence: CSARDLRGNNEQFF. CDR3 bases: TGCAGTGCTAGAGATCTCCGGGGGAACAATGAGCAGTTCTTC.